This passage covers 19 T cell receptor beta chains from one sample sequenced in a study of breast tumors, draining lymph nodes, adjacent tissues. Samples came from axillary lymph nodes draining the breast cancer. TCRdb re-called the multiplex PCR reads through MiXCR, storing one row per CDR3 protein. The sample contains about 200,000 distinct CDR3 sequences, approximately 33% of which appear only once. The specimen was axillary lymph node tissue. The receptors were sampled from a female donor with breast cancer. Some clones in this sample may be carry-over from other donors' samples.

As regards this clonotype: A much larger clone lies a single base off, so this may be a read error. The chain uses TRBV7-8 and TRBJ2-4; D gene uncertain. CDR1 and CDR2 (germline): SGHVS, FQNEAQ. This CDR3 has 15 residues. CDR3 in DNA: TGTGCCAGCAGCCCCCAATGGCTTGGCAAAAACACTCAGTACTTC. Translating it yields CASSPQWLGKNTQYF.

This clonotype was detected many times. The chain joins TRBV7-2 to TRBJ2-1; TRBD1 or TRBD2 may be the D gene (6 bases each). CDR1 is SGHTA and CDR2 is FQGNSA in the germline V gene. V lost 4 bases and J lost 6, with 22 bases in between. The CDR3 has 17 amino acids. CDR3 sequence (DNA): TGTGCCAGCAGCTCCGGAGGGGGACTCAGATGGGGCAATGAGCAGTTCTTC. This sequence encodes CASSSGGGLRWGNEQFF.

The chain couples TRBV30 to TRBJ1-3; D not certain. V was trimmed by 4 bases and J by 11 bases, leaving 3 bases between them. The CDR3 runs to 8 residues. Per the germline V gene, CDR1 is GTSNPN and CDR2 is SVGIG (reference sequence). The CDR3 protein is CAWNSIYF. CDR3 in DNA: TGTGCCTGGAACTCCATATATTTT. Supplemented by reference TRBV30 and TRBJ1-3, the full variable domain reads SQTIHQWPATLVQPVGSPLSLECTVEGTSNPNLYWYRQAAGRGLQLLFYSVGIGQISSEVPQNLSASRPQDRQFILSSKKLLLSDSGFYLCAWNSIYFGEGSWLTVV.

V is TRBV6-5 and J is TRBJ2-1; tentatively, D is TRBD2 (5 bases). Trimming stripped 8 bases from V and 8 bases from J, with 16 bases between. Germline values: CDR1 MNHEY, CDR2 SVGAGI. This CDR3 is built from 13 residues. CDR3 coding DNA: TGTGCCAGCGGCCACGGAACCGGGGATGAGCAGTTCTTC. This encodes CASGHGTGDEQFF.

This clonotype was seen many times. The chain links TRBV10-3 to TRBJ2-5, with 9 bases fitting TRBD2. The junction had 13 bases not matched to a gene; V was cut back by 6 bases and J by 5 bases. CDR3 length: 16 amino acids. Per germline, CDR1 ENHRY and CDR2 SYGVKD. Here the CDR3 DNA reads TGTGCCATCAGCGTGGGGGGTAGCGGGAGCGTGGAGACCCAGTACTTC. This sequence encodes CAISVGGSGSVETQYF.

This chain connects TRBV20-1 to TRBJ1-4, with 7 nucleotides matching TRBD1. V trimming: 1 base; J trimming: 10 bases; junction bases outside the gene matches: 21. The germline V gene has CDR1 DFQATT and CDR2 SNEGSKA (reference sequence). This CDR3 contains 18 residues. CDR3 in amino acids: CSARGLTGDPASGGKLFF. The CDR3 DNA sequence: TGCAGTGCTAGAGGGCTCACAGGGGACCCCGCCTCTGGGGGAAAACTGTTTTTT.

This clonotype was seen many times. This sequence joins TRBV10-2 and TRBJ2-3; D possibly corresponds to TRBD1 (5 bases). The length of the CDR3 is 13 residues. Germline CDR1 WSHSY, CDR2 SAAADI. Trimming removed 7 bases at V and 4 bases at J, with 12 bases between. CDR3 amino acids: CASTQGDPDTQYF. DNA for the CDR3: TGCGCCAGCACGCAGGGTGATCCAGATACGCAGTATTTT.

This clonotype showed up many times. The chain uses TRBV14 and TRBJ1-6, with unresolved D. V shed 1 base and J shed 7 bases, with 8 bases lying between them. The germline V gene encodes CDR1 SGHDN and CDR2 FVKESK. CDR3 length: 14 amino acids. The CDR3 here is CASSQGRWNSPLHF. The CDR3 DNA is TGTGCCAGCAGCCAAGGCCGGTGGAATTCACCCCTCCACTTT.

This clonotype was observed many times. The rearrangement joins TRBV7-9 to TRBJ2-3; D call uncertain. The germline V and J ends were trimmed by 1 base and 0 bases, with 17 bases remaining between them. Germline V gene data show CDR1 as SEHNR and CDR2 as FQNEAQ (reference sequence). The CDR3 is 18 amino acids. The CDR3 sequence: CASSLERSAAPSTDTQYF. CDR3 sequence (DNA): TGTGCCAGCAGCTTAGAGCGTTCGGCAGCTCCTAGCACAGATACGCAGTATTTT.

The chain combines TRBV5-4 with TRBJ2-3; 8 bases map to TRBD2. CDR3 length: 17 residues. Trimming removed 0 bases from V and 4 bases from J; junction bases left unmatched: 10. From germline, CDR1 is SGHNT and CDR2 YYREEE (reference sequence). The CDR3 loop is CASSLDATGGASDTQYF. CDR3 DNA: TGTGCCAGCAGCTTGGATGCTACCGGGGGGGCGTCAGATACGCAGTATTTT.

In its sample, this clonotype was seen many times. The chain joins TRBV11-2 to TRBJ2-3; no clear D. V was pared by 5 bases and J by 5 bases, with 8 bases between. The CDR3 sequence is 12 residues long. Germline CDR1 is SGHAT and CDR2 is FQNNGV. The CDR3 coding sequence is TGTGCCAGCAGCCCAGTGCGAGATACGCAGTATTTT. It is translated as CASSPVRDTQYF.

This clonotype was recorded many times. The V call is TRBV28, the J call TRBJ2-2; D is perhaps TRBD1 (6 bases). Per the germline V gene, CDR1 is MDHEN and CDR2 is SYDVKM. Trimming removed 1 base at V and 7 bases at J, with 13 bases between. The CDR3 length is 15 residues. CDR3 protein: CASSLYREYGGELFF. Written as DNA, the CDR3 is TGTGCCAGCAGTTTATACAGGGAATATGGCGGGGAGCTGTTTTTT.

This clonotype was counted a few times. This could be a read error, since a much larger clone is one nucleotide away. V and J are TRBV6-6 and TRBJ1-6; D is ambiguous. Per germline, CDR1 MNHNY and CDR2 SVGAGI (reference sequence). The CDR3 contains 15 residues. The V end was cut by 5 bases, the J end by 7 bases, with 15 bases between. CDR3 sequence reads: CASSHGHFGNSPLHF. DNA for the CDR3: TGTGCCAGCAGTCACGGTCATTTTGGGAATTCACCCCTCCACTTT.

This clonotype has at least ten counts. This chain uses TRBV10-3 with TRBJ2-1, with 12 bases lining up with TRBD1. J gave up 5 bases and V 6 bases, and 14 bases lay outside the gene matches. The CDR3 is made up of 18 amino acids. Germline CDR1 is ENHRY and CDR2 is SYGVKD. For the CDR3, the DNA is TGTGCCATCAGGGCGGGACAGGGGGCACGGGAGGGCCACAATGAGCAGTTCTTC. Translating gives CAIRAGQGAREGHNEQFF.

This clonotype has a single count. The chain couples TRBV2 to TRBJ1-6; a possible D gene is TRBD1 (6 bases). V was clipped by 1 base and J by 7 bases, with 14 bases between them. Germline lookup yields CDR1 SNHLY and CDR2 FYNNEI. The CDR3 spans 16 residues. The CDR3 loop is CASSEGQVATNSPLHF. In nucleotides, the CDR3 is TGTGCCAGCAGTGAAGGACAGGTAGCTACGAATTCACCCCTCCACTTT. Based on the CDR3 plus reference TRBV2 and TRBJ1-6, the full variable domain is EPEVTQTPSHQVTQMGQEVILRCVPISNHLYFYWYRQILGQKVEFLVSFYNNEISEKSEIFDDQFSVERPDGSNFTLKIRSTKLEDSAMYFCASSEGQVATNSPLHFGNGTRLTVT.

This clonotype was recorded at least ten times. The chain recombines TRBV7-2 with TRBJ2-1; possible D gene TRBD2, 6 bases. The CDR3 totals 15 residues. Trimming removed 1 base at V and 5 bases at J, with 12 bases between. Germline V CDR1 and CDR2: SGHTA, FQGNSA. The CDR3: CASSLVGGANNEQFF. CDR3 DNA: TGTGCCAGCAGCTTAGTCGGAGGGGCAAACAATGAGCAGTTCTTC. Supplemented by reference TRBV7-2 and TRBJ2-1, the full variable domain reads GAGVSQSPSNKVTEKGKDVELRCDPISGHTALYWYRQSLGQGLEFLIYFQGNSAPDKSGLPSDRFSAERTGGSVSTLTIQRTQQEDSAVYLCASSLVGGANNEQFFGPGTRLTVL.

This chain connects TRBV7-2 to TRBJ2-7, with TRBD2 matching 14 bases. This CDR3 is 15 amino acids long. V was pared by 9 bases and J by 0 bases, with 4 bases of the junction left unmatched. Looked up from germline, CDR1 is SGHTA and CDR2 is FQGNSA. CDR3 sequence: CASTGLAGGSYEQYF. CDR3 DNA: TGTGCCAGTACCGGACTAGCGGGGGGCTCCTACGAGCAGTACTTC.

This clonotype was observed a few times. A much larger clone lies one base from this, so it may be a read error. The chain joins TRBV11-2 to TRBJ2-7; D may be TRBD1 (5 bases). V lost 1 base and J 1 base, leaving 11 bases between the germline ends. The CDR3 has 15 amino acids. Germline V gene sequence: CDR1 SGHAT, CDR2 FQNNGV. CDR3 sequence reads: CASSLASGPSYEQYF. The CDR3 DNA sequence: TGTGCCAGCAGCTTAGCATCAGGGCCGTCCTACGAGCAGTACTTC. The entire variable domain, with the rest obtained from reference TRBV11-2 and TRBJ2-7, is as follows: EAGVAQSPRYKIIEKRQSVAFWCNPISGHATLYWYQQILGQGPKLLIQFQNNGVVDDSQLPKDRFSAERLKGVDSTLKIQPAKLEDSAVYLCASSLASGPSYEQYFGPGTRLTVT.

This clonotype was picked up a small number of times. This may stem from a read error, because a much larger clone lies one nucleotide away. The chain's CDR3 is CANSLPGSNQPQHF. CDR3 nucleotides: TGTGCCAACAGCTTGCCAGGGAGCAATCAGCCCCAGCATTTT. The chain combines TRBV5-4 with TRBJ1-5; TRBD1 might be the D (5 bases). The germline gives CDR1 SGHNT, CDR2 YYREEE (reference sequence). This CDR3 comprises 14 residues.